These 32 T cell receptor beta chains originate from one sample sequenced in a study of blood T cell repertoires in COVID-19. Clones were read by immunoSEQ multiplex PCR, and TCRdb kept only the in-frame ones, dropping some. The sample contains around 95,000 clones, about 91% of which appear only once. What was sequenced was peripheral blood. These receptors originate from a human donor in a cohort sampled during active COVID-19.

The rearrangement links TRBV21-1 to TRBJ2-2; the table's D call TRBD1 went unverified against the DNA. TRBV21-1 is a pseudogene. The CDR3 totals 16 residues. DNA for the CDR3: TGTGCCAGCAGCAAAGCCACGAGGGGGACCACCGGGGAGCTGTTTTTT. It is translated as CASSKATRGTTGELFF.

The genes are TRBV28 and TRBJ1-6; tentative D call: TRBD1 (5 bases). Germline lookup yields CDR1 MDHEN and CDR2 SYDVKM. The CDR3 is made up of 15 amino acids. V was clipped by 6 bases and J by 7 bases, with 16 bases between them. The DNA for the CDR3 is TGTGCCAGCAGCCTCCTATACCGGGGGAATTCACCCCTCCACTTT. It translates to CASSLLYRGNSPLHF.

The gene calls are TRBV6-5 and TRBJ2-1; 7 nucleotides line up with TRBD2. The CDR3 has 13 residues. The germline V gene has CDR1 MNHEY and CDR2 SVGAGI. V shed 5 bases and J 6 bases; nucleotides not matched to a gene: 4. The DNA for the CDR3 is TGTGCCAGCAGTAAACGACTAGCCAATGAGCAGTTCTTC. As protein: CASSKRLANEQFF.

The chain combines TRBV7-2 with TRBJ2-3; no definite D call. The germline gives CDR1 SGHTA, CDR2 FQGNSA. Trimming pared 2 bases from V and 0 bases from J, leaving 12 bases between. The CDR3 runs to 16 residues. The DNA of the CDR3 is TGTGCCAGCAGCTTACTAGGTCTGGCTAGCACAGATACGCAGTATTTT. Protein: CASSLLGLASTDTQYF.

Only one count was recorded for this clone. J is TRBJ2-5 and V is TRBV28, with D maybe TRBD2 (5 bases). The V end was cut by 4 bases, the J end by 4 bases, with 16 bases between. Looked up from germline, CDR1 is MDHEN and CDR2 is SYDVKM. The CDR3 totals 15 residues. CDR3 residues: CASSSRGTPLETQYF. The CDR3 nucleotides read TGTGCCAGCAGTTCACGGGGAACCCCCCTAGAGACCCAGTACTTC.

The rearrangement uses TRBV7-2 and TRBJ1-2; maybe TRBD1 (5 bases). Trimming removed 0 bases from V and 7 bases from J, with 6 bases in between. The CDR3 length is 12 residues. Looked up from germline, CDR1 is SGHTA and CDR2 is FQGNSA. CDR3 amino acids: CASSLAQGGYTF. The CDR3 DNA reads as TGTGCCAGCAGCTTAGCGCAGGGTGGCTACACCTTC.

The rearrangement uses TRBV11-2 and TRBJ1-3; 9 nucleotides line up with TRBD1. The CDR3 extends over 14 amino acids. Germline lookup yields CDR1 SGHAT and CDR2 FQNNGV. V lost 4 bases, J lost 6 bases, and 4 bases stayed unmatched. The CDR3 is CASSWDREANTIYF. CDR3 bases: TGTGCCAGCAGCTGGGACAGGGAGGCAAACACCATATATTTT.

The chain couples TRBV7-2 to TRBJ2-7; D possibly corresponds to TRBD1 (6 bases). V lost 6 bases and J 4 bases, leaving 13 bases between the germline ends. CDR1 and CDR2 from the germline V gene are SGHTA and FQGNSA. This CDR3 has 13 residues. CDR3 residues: CASRKGTNYEQYF. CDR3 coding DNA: TGTGCCAGCAGAAAAGGGACAAATTACGAGCAGTACTTC.

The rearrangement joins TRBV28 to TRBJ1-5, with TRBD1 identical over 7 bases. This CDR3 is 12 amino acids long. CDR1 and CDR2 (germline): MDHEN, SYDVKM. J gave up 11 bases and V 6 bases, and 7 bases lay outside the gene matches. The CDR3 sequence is CASREGAATQHF. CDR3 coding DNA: TGTGCCAGCAGAGAGGGGGCCGCTACCCAGCATTTT.

CDR3 nucleotides: TGTGCCAGCAGTTTATCCAGGGTAAGCAATCAGCCCCAGCATTTT. This gives the protein CASSLSRVSNQPQHF. The chain has TRBV27 and TRBJ1-5; weak D call: TRBD1 (5 bases). This CDR3 is 15 amino acids long. V was trimmed by 0 bases and J by 1 base, leaving 7 bases between them. Looked up from germline, CDR1 is MNHEY and CDR2 is SMNVEV (reference sequence).

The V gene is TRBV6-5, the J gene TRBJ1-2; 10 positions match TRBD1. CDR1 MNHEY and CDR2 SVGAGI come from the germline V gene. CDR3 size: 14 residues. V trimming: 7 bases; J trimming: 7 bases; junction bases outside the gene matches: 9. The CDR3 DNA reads TGTGCCAGCACCCAAGACAGGGGGCGTTTTGGCTACACCTTC. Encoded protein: CASTQDRGRFGYTF.

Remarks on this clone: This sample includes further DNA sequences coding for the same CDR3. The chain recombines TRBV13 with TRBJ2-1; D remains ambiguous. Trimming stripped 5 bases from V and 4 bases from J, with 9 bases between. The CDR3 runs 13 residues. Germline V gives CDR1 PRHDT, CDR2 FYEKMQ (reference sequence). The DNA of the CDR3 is TGTGCCAGCAGCCCCAGGCAATACAATGAGCAGTTCTTC. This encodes CASSPRQYNEQFF.

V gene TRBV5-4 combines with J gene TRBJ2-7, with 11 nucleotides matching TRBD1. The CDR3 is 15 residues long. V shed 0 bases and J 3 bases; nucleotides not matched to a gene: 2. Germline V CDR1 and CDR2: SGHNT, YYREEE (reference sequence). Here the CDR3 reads CASSLGTGGIYEQYF. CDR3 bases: TGTGCCAGCAGCTTGGGGACAGGGGGCATCTACGAGCAGTACTTC.

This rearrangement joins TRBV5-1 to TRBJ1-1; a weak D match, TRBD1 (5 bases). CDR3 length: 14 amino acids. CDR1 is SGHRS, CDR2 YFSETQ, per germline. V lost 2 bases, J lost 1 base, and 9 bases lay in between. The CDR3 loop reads CASSFPGRNTEAFF. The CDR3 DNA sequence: TGCGCCAGCAGCTTCCCAGGGCGGAACACTGAAGCTTTCTTT.

The CDR3 loop reads CASSLGGLSSYNEQFF. The CDR3 DNA follows: TGTGCCAGCAGCTTGGGGGGACTAAGCTCCTACAATGAGCAGTTCTTC. The chain couples TRBV5-4 to TRBJ2-1, with 7 nucleotides matching TRBD2. The ends lost 0 bases at V and 0 bases at J; junction bases unmatched: 3. CDR1 is SGHNT, CDR2 YYREEE, per germline (reference sequence). This CDR3 comprises 16 residues.

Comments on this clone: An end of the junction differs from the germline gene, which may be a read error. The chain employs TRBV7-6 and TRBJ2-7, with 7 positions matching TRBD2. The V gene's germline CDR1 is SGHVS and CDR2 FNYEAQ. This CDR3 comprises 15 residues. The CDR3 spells CASSPRASGPVGGDF. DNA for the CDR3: TGTGCCAGCAGCCCGAGAGCTAGCGGCCCTGTTGGGGGGGACTTC. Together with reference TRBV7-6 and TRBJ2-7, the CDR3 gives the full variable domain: GAGVSQSPRYKVTKRGQDVALRCDPISGHVSLYWYRQALGQGPEFLTYFNYEAQQDKSGLPNDRFSAERPEGSISTLTIQRTEQRDSAMYRCASSPRASGPVGGDFGPGTRLTVT.

The CDR3 sequence: CASSERAGWGQPQHF. The CDR3 DNA follows: TGTGCCAGCAGTGAGCGGGCCGGGTGGGGTCAGCCCCAGCATTTT. The chain combines TRBV2 with TRBJ1-5, with no clear D. CDR1 and CDR2 from the germline V gene are SNHLY and FYNNEI. Trimming removed 3 bases at V and 6 bases at J, with 15 bases between. This CDR3 contains 15 residues.

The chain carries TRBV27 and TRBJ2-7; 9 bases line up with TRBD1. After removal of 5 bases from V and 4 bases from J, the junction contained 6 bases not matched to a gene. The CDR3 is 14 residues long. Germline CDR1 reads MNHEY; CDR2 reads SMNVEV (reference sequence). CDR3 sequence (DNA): TGTGCCAGCAGTCACCCGGGACAGGGTTACGAGCAGTACTTC. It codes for CASSHPGQGYEQYF.

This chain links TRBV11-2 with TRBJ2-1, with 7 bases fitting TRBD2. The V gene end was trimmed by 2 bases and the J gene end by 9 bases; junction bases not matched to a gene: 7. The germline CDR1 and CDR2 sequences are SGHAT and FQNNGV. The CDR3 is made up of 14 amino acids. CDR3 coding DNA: TGTGCCAGCAGCTTAAAAATAGCGGGTGGTGAGCAGTTCTTC. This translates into CASSLKIAGGEQFF.

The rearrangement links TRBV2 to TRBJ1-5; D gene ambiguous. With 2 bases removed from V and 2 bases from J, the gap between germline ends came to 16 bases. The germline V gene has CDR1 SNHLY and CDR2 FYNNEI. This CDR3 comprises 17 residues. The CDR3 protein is CASSEQVPQFGNQPQHF. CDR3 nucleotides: TGTGCCAGCAGTGAACAGGTCCCCCAGTTTGGCAATCAGCCCCAGCATTTT.

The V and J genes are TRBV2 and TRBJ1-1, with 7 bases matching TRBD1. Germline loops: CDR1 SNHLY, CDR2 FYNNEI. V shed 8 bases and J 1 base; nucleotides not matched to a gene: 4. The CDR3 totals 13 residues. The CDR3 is CASGTEENTEAFF. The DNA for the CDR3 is TGTGCCAGCGGGACAGAAGAGAACACTGAAGCTTTCTTT.

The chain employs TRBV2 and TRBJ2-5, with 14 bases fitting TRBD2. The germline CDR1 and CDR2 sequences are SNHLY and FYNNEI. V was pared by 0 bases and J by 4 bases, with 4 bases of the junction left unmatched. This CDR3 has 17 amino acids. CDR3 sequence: CASSEAPGLAGVETQYF. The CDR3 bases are TGTGCCAGCAGTGAAGCGCCGGGACTAGCGGGAGTAGAGACCCAGTACTTC. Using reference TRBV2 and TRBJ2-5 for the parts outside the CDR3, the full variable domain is EPEVTQTPSHQVTQMGQEVILRCVPISNHLYFYWYRQILGQKVEFLVSFYNNEISEKSEIFDDQFSVERPDGSNFTLKIRSTKLEDSAMYFCASSEAPGLAGVETQYFGPGTRLLVL.

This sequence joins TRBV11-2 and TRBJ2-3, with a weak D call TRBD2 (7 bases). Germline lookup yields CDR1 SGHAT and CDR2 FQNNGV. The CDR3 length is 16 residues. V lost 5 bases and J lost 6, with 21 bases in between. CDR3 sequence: CASSVLGGRLSDTQYF. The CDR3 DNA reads TGTGCCAGCAGCGTCCTCGGGGGGCGATTATCTGATACGCAGTATTTT.

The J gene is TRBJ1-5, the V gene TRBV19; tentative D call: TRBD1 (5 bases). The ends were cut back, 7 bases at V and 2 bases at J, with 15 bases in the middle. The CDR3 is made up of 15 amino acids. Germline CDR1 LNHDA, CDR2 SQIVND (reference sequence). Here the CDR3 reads CASMQQGWGNQPQHF. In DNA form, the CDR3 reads TGTGCCAGTATGCAGCAGGGTTGGGGCAATCAGCCCCAGCATTTT. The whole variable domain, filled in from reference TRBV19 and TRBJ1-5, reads DGGITQSPKYLFRKEGQNVTLSCEQNLNHDAMYWYRQDPGQGLRLIYYSQIVNDFQKGDIAEGYSVSREKKESFPLTVTSAQKNPTAFYLCASMQQGWGNQPQHFGDGTRLSIL.

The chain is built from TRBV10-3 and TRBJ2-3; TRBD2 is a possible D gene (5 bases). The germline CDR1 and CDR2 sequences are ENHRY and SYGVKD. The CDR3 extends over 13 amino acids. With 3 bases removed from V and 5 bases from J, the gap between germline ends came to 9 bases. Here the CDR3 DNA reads TGTGCCATCAGTGATGGACTTGAAGATACGCAGTATTTT. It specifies CAISDGLEDTQYF.

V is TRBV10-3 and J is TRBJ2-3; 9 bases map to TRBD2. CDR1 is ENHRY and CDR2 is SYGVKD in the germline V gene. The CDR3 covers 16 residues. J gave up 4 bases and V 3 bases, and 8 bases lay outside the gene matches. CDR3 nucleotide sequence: TGTGCCATCAGTGATCTGGCGGGAGGGAGGTCAGATACGCAGTATTTT. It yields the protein CAISDLAGGRSDTQYF.

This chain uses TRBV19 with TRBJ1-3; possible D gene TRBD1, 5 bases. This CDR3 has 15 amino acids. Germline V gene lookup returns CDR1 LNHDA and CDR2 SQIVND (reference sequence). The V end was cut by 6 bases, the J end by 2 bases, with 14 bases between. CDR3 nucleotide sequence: TGTGCCAGTAGACCCGACAGACAGACTGGAAACACCATATATTTT. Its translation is CASRPDRQTGNTIYF.

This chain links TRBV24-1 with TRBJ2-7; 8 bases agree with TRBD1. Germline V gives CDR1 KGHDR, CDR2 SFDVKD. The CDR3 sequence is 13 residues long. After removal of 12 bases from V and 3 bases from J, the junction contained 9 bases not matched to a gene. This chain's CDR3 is CASAGTGFYEQYF. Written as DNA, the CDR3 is TGTGCCTCCGCCGGGACAGGATTCTACGAGCAGTACTTC.

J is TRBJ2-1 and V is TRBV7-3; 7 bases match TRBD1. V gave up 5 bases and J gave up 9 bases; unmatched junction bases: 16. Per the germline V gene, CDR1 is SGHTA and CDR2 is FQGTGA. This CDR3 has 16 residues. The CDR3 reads CASSPQTGSLRTEQFF. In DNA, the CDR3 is TGTGCCAGCAGCCCCCAGACAGGGTCGCTACGCACTGAGCAGTTCTTC.

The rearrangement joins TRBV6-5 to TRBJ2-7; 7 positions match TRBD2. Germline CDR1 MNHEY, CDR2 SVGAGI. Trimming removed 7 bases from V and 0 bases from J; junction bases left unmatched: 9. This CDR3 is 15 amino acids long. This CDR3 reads CASTKSSGFSYEQYF. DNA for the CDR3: TGTGCCAGCACCAAGTCTAGCGGCTTCTCCTACGAGCAGTACTTC.

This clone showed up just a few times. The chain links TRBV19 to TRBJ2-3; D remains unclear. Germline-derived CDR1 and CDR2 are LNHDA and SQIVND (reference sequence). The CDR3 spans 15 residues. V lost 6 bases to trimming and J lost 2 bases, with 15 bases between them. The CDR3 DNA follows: TGTGCCAGTAGGCTCGACTCACTAATCACAGATACGCAGTATTTT. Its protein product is CASRLDSLITDTQYF. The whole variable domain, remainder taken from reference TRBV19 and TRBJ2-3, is DGGITQSPKYLFRKEGQNVTLSCEQNLNHDAMYWYRQDPGQGLRLIYYSQIVNDFQKGDIAEGYSVSREKKESFPLTVTSAQKNPTAFYLCASRLDSLITDTQYFGPGTRLTVL.

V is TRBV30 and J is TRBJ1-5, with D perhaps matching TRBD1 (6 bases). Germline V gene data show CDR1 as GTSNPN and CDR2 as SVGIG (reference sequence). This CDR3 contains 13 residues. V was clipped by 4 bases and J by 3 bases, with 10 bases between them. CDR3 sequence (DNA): TGTGCCTGGAAGGGGGAGTCCAATCAGCCCCAGCATTTT. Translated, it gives CAWKGESNQPQHF.